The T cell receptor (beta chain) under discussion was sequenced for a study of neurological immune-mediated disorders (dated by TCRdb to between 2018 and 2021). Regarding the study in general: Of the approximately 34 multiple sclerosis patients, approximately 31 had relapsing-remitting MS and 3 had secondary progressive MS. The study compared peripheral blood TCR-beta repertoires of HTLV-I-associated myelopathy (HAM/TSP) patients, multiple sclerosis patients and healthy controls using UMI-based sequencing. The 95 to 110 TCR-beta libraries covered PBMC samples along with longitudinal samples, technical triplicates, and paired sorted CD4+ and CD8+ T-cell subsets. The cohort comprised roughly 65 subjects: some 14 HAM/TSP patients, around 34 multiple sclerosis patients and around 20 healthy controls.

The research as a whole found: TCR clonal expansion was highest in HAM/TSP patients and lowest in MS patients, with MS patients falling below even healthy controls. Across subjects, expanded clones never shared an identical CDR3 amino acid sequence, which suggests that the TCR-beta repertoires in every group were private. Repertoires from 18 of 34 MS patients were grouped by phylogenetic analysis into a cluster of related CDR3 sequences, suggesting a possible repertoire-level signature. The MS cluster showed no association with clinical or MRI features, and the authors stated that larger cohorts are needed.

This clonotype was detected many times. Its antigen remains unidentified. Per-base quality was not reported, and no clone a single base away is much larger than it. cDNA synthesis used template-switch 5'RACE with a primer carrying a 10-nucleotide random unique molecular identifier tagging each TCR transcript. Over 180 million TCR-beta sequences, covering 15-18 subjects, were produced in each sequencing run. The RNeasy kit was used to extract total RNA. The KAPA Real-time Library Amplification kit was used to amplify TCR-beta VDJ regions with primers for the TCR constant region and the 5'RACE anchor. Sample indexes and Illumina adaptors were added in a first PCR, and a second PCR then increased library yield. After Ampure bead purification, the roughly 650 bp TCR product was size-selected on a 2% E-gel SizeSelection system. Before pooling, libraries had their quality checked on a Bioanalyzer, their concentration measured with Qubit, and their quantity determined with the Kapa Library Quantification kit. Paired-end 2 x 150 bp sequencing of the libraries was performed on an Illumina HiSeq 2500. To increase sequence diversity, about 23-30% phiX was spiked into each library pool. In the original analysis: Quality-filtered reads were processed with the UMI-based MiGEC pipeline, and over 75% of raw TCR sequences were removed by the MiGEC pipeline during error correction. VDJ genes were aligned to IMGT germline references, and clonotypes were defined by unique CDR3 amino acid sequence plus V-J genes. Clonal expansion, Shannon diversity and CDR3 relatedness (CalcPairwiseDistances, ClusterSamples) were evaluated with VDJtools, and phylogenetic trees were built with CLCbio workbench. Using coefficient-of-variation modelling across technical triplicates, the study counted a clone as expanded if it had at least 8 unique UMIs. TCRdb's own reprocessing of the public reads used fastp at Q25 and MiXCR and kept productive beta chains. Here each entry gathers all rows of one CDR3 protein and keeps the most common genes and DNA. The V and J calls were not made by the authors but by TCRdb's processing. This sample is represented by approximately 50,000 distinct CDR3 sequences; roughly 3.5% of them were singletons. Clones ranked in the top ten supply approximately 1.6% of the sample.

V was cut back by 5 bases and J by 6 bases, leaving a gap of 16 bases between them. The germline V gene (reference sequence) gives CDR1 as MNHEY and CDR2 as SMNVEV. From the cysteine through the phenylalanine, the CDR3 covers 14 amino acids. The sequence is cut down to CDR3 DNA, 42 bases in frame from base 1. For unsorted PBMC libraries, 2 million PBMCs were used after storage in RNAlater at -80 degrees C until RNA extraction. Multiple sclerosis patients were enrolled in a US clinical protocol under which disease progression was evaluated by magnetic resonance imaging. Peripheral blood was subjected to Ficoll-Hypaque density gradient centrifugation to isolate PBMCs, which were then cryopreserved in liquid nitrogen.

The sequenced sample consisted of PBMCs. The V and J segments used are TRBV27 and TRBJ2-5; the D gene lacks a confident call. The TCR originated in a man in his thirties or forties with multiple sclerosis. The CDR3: CASSQTWVIQTQYF. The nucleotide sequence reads TGTGCCAGCAGTCAGACTTGGGTAATACAGACCCAGTACTTC.